A selection of T cell receptor beta chains follows, all from one sample in a study of neurological immune-mediated disorders. One entry per CDR3 protein results from TCRdb running MiXCR on the 5' RACE reads. The data contain 77,000 or so distinct CDR3 sequences, around 9.9% of them singletons. What was sequenced was PBMCs. The receptors shown here come from a man aged 50 to 59 in good health. Each CDR3 is given with its conserved first and last residue. Each record gives: J gene, clone size, D gene, V gene, CDR3 DNA, CDR3 protein. A D gene is named only where the DNA matches it firmly. Part of the rows lack a size; the others show once, few, many or a class for expanded clones.

>TRBJ2-3|many|TRBD2|TRBV7-8
TGTGCCAGCAGCCCGGGAAGGCTAGCGGGGGTTTCAGATACGCAGTATTTT
CASSPGRLAGVSDTQYF
>TRBJ2-7|many|TRBD2|TRBV4-1
TGCGCCAGCAGCCAAGAGGCTAGCGGGGTTTTGAAGCAGTACTTC
CASSQEASGVLKQYF
>TRBJ1-3|few|TRBD1|TRBV7-2
TGTGCCAGCAGCTTAGAAGGGGGCAAATCTGGAAACACCATATATTTT
CASSLEGGKSGNTIYF
>TRBJ2-7|.|.|TRBV11-2
TGTGCCAGCAGCTTAGATCGACACGAGCAGTACTTC
CASSLDRHEQYF
>TRBJ2-2|many|.|TRBV12-3/TRBV12-4
TGTGCCAGCAGTTTCCGGCCGCTGATTAACACCGGGGAGCTGTTTTTT
CASSFRPLINTGELFF
>TRBJ1-5|many|.|TRBV5-1
TGCGCCAGCAGCTTGACGTCGTTGGCTCAGCATTTT
CASSLTSLAQHF
>TRBJ2-1|many|TRBD2|TRBV20-1
TGCAGTGCTAGACCCCCTAGCGGGGTTTACAATGAGCAGTTCTTC
CSARPPSGVYNEQFF
>TRBJ2-1|.|.|TRBV5-1
TGCGCCAGCAGCTTAAGCCCCCCCCAATCCTACAATGAGCAGTTCTTC
CASSLSPPQSYNEQFF
>TRBJ2-5|many|.|TRBV4-1
TGCGCCAGCCGCCATCAGTCCCGGGATCAAGAGACCCAGTACTTC
CASRHQSRDQETQYF
>TRBJ1-1|many|.|TRBV5-1
TGCGCCAGCAGCTTTAATGAGGGTAACACTGAAGCTTTCTTT
CASSFNEGNTEAFF
>TRBJ1-5|many|.|TRBV10-3
TGTGCCATCAGTGAGTCCGGGGCCTACAATCAGCCCCAGCATTTT
CAISESGAYNQPQHF
>TRBJ1-1|many|.|TRBV5-6
TGTGCCAGCAGCCCCTACAAACTTCCGGGGGACACTGAAGCTTTCTTT
CASSPYKLPGDTEAFF
>TRBJ2-3|once|.|TRBV7-2
TGTGCCAGCAGCTTAGCGGGCGGGCTCGGCGATACGCAGTATTTT
CASSLAGGLGDTQYF
>TRBJ2-7|many|TRBD2|TRBV27
TGTGCCAGCAGCTTTTCTAAACCGGGACTAGCCCCCTTTTTC
CASSFSKPGLAPFF
>TRBJ2-7|many|TRBD2|TRBV20-1
TGCAGTGCTAGAGGCACTAGCGGGGGTACCTACGAGCAGTACTTC
CSARGTSGGTYEQYF
>TRBJ1-6|many|.|TRBV10-3
TGTGCCATCAAAGAGACCTTCAATTCACCCCTCCACTTT
CAIKETFNSPLHF
>TRBJ1-5|many|.|TRBV5-6
TGTGCCAGCAGCGTCGGACACCTAATCGATGCTCAGCATTTT
CASSVGHLIDAQHF
>TRBJ1-1|many|.|TRBV20-1
TGCAGTGCTAGAGATCTAGCGTTCTCTGGGGAGACTGAAGCTTTCTTT
CSARDLAFSGETEAFF
>TRBJ1-4|many|TRBD1|TRBV12-3/TRBV12-4
TGTGCCAGCAGTTCCTCAGGGGGCAGGTCGGGAAAACTGTTTTTT
CASSSSGGRSGKLFF
>TRBJ1-2|few|TRBD1|TRBV12-3/TRBV12-4
TGTGCCAGCAGTGGACGGGACAGGGGGAATGGCTACACCTTC
CASSGRDRGNGYTF
>TRBJ1-3|many|TRBD1|TRBV28
TGTGCCAGCAGCCCTACCGGGACAGGGGAAAACACCATATATTTT
CASSPTGTGENTIYF
>TRBJ2-7|many|TRBD2|TRBV2
TGTGCCAGCAGTGGACTAGCGGCCTCCTACGAGCAGTACTTC
CASSGLAASYEQYF
>TRBJ2-3|many|TRBD1|TRBV7-2
TGTGCCAGCAGCCCCGGACAGGGGAATAGAGATACGCAGTATTTT
CASSPGQGNRDTQYF
>TRBJ2-4|many|.|TRBV6-6
TGTGCCAGCAGTGCACCCCAGGAAAATAAAAACATTCAGTACTTC
CASSAPQENKNIQYF
>TRBJ2-7|.|TRBD2|TRBV6-6
TGTGCCAGCCGATCTAGCGGGAGCTACGAGCAGTACTTC
CASRSSGSYEQYF
>TRBJ1-1|many|.|TRBV9
TGTGCCAGCAGCGTTTCGGCAGGGAGGACTGAAGCTTTCTTT
CASSVSAGRTEAFF
>TRBJ1-3|many|TRBD1|TRBV7-2
TGTGCCAGCAGCCCCGACAGGGGGTTTCGGGCTGGAAACACCATATATTTT
CASSPDRGFRAGNTIYF
>TRBJ1-1|many|TRBD1|TRBV9
TGTGCCAGCAGCGTGTCGACAGGGGATGGGACTGAAGCTTTCTTT
CASSVSTGDGTEAFF
>TRBJ2-5|many|TRBD2|TRBV7-7
TGTGCCAGCAGCCCGGGACTAGCGGGAGGCGGGATGGAGACCCAGTACTTC
CASSPGLAGGGMETQYF
>TRBJ2-7|many|TRBD1|TRBV12-3/TRBV12-4
TGTGCCAGCAGGACACAGGGGGCGTACGAGCAGTACTTC
CASRTQGAYEQYF
>TRBJ2-7|many|.|TRBV12-3/TRBV12-4
TGTGCCAGCAGGCGACAGGGAGGGGAAAACGAGCAGTACTTC
CASRRQGGENEQYF
>TRBJ2-6|many|.|TRBV5-5
TGTGCCAGCAGCTTGGGTCGTCGTGGGCAATCCTCTGGGGCCAACGTCCTGACTTTC
CASSLGRRGQSSGANVLTF
>TRBJ2-3|many|.|TRBV2
TGTGCCAGCAGCGCGGACTACGCTAGCACAGATACGCAGTATTTT
CASSADYASTDTQYF
>TRBJ2-7|.|.|TRBV12-5
TGTGCTAGTGGTTTTTCGGGCGGGGATTTACTCTACTTC
CASGFSGGDLLYF
>TRBJ2-3|many|.|TRBV20-1
TGCAGTGCTGCCCCCGTGGGCGCGGGGGCCTTCACAGATACGCAGTATTTT
CSAAPVGAGAFTDTQYF
>TRBJ2-7|many|.|TRBV15
TGTGCCACCAGCAGAGATGGCGGCTCCCAGAGCTCCTACGAGCAGTACTTC
CATSRDGGSQSSYEQYF
>TRBJ2-2|.|.|TRBV28
TGTGCCAGCTCTGGGGGTGGACGCCTGAACACCGGGGAGCTGTTTTTT
CASSGGGRLNTGELFF
>TRBJ2-7|.|.|TRBV6-2/TRBV6-3
TGTGCCAGCAGTTCCCCCCAGGGCGGGGTATCCTACGAGCAGTACTTC
CASSSPQGGVSYEQYF
>TRBJ2-7|many|.|TRBV4-2
TGTGCCAGCAGCCAAGTGGGGCAAGACGAGCAGTACTTC
CASSQVGQDEQYF
>TRBJ2-3|.|.|TRBV12-3/TRBV12-4
TGTGCCAGCAGTTTAGGGGATATACGAGATACGCAGTATTTT
CASSLGDIRDTQYF
>TRBJ2-1|many|TRBD2|TRBV5-1
TGCGCCAGCAGCCGGGCAGCGGGAGGGCCAATGGATGAGCAGTTCTTC
CASSRAAGGPMDEQFF
>TRBJ2-3|.|.|TRBV12-3/TRBV12-4
TGTGCCAGCACCAGACGCAGGCTAGCCGGCACAGATACGCAGTATTTT
CASTRRRLAGTDTQYF
>TRBJ1-1|few|.|TRBV6-1
TGTGCCAGCAGTGTTAAGCAATGGAACACTGAAGCTTTCTTT
CASSVKQWNTEAFF
>TRBJ2-5|many|TRBD2|TRBV5-1
TGCGCCAGCAGCAATAGCGGGGGGGCGGAGACCCAGTACTTC
CASSNSGGAETQYF
>TRBJ2-5|many|TRBD2|TRBV4-2
TGTGCCAGCAGCCAGGCCGGGACTAGCGTTCTTGAGACCCAGTACTTC
CASSQAGTSVLETQYF
>TRBJ2-3|.|TRBD1|TRBV18
TGTGCCAGCGGACAGGGACGGGGAGATACGCAGTATTTT
CASGQGRGDTQYF
>TRBJ2-3|many|.|TRBV20-1
TGCAGTGCTGCGCGGACACTCAAAGATACGCAGTATTTT
CSAARTLKDTQYF
>TRBJ1-5|many|TRBD1|TRBV10-3
TGTGCCATCAGTGCAACGGGACAGGGTGTTCAGCCCCAGCATTTT
CAISATGQGVQPQHF
>TRBJ2-5|many|TRBD2|TRBV7-9
TGTGCCAGCAGCCCCGACGCGGGGGGGCAAGAGACCCAGTACTTC
CASSPDAGGQETQYF
>TRBJ2-1|many|TRBD1|TRBV27
TGTGCCAGCAGTTTAAGACAGGGGGATAGCAATGAGCAGTTCTTC
CASSLRQGDSNEQFF
>TRBJ2-1|many|TRBD2|TRBV7-3
TGTGCCAGCAGCCCACATAGCGGGAGCTCCTACAATGAGCAGTTCTTC
CASSPHSGSSYNEQFF
>TRBJ2-1|many|.|TRBV7-9
TGTGCCAGCAGCTTAGGGCTAGCGAACTCCTACAATGAGCAGTTCTTC
CASSLGLANSYNEQFF
>TRBJ2-7|many|TRBD1|TRBV28
TGTGCCAGCAGTTTGGCCGGGACAGGGTCCTACGAGCAGTACTTC
CASSLAGTGSYEQYF
>TRBJ2-7|many|TRBD2|TRBV5-1
TGCGCCAGCAGCTCTACTAGCGGGCGAAGGACCTACGAGCAGTACTTC
CASSSTSGRRTYEQYF
>TRBJ2-1|many|.|TRBV28
TGTGCCACTACCAGCTCCTACAATGAGCAGTTCTTC
CATTSSYNEQFF